Presented here are 27 T cell receptor beta chains from one specimen sequenced in a study of blood T cell repertoires in COVID-19. Assay used: immunoSEQ multiplex PCR; TCRdb lists only in-frame clones, some missing. The table has 29,000 or so clones, approximately 84% seen once. The specimen sequenced was peripheral blood. The source is an elderly man with active COVID-19.

This clone was recorded only once. As DNA, the CDR3 is TGCGCCAGCAGCTTGGTAGGGACAGGCCTCCAAGAGACCCAGTACTTC. Its translation: CASSLVGTGLQETQYF. V gene TRBV5-1 combines with J gene TRBJ2-5, with 8 bases fitting TRBD1. CDR3 length: 16 amino acids. V was pared by 0 bases and J by 1 base, with 5 bases of the junction left unmatched. Germline CDR1 is SGHRS and CDR2 is YFSETQ.

The V gene is TRBV10-2, the J gene TRBJ1-1, with TRBD1 matching 8 bases. Germline CDR1 is WSHSY and CDR2 is SAAADI. There are 13 residues in the CDR3. Unmatched junction bases numbered 0, after V lost 6 bases and J lost 0 bases. The CDR3 region is CASRDRVNTEAFF. Here the CDR3 DNA reads TGCGCCAGCAGGGACAGGGTGAACACTGAAGCTTTCTTT.

This sequence joins TRBV10-2 and TRBJ1-2; D is perhaps TRBD1 (6 bases). The CDR3 sequence is 16 residues long. Germline V lookup: CDR1 WSHSY, CDR2 SAAADI. Trimming pared 3 bases from V and 6 bases from J, leaving 20 bases between. The CDR3 loop is CASSDRGASGEDGYTF. In DNA form, the CDR3 reads TGCGCCAGCAGTGACCGGGGGGCTTCGGGAGAGGATGGCTACACCTTC.

The chain links TRBV28 to TRBJ2-7; D is possibly TRBD2 (6 bases). CDR1 MDHEN and CDR2 SYDVKM come from the germline V gene. CDR3 length: 14 amino acids. The V and J ends lost 5 bases and 6 bases respectively, with 17 bases between them. The CDR3 sequence: CASSPSGRPGEQYF. DNA for the CDR3: TGTGCCAGCAGTCCCTCAGGGAGGCCCGGCGAGCAGTACTTC.

The chain uses TRBV4-1 and TRBJ2-1; TRBD1 matches at 7 bases. CDR3 length: 15 amino acids. V lost 7 bases to trimming and J lost 1 base; unmatched junction nucleotides: 7. Looked up from germline, CDR1 is MGHRA and CDR2 is YSYEKL. The chain's CDR3 is CASTRSTGSYNEQFF. Written as DNA, the CDR3 is TGCGCCAGCACCCGCTCGACAGGGTCCTACAATGAGCAGTTCTTC.

This clone was observed once. The V call is TRBV19, the J call TRBJ2-5; D is ambiguous. This CDR3 comprises 12 residues. V was pared by 3 bases and J by 6 bases, with 8 bases between. The V gene's germline CDR1 is LNHDA and CDR2 SQIVND (reference sequence). The CDR3 DNA follows: TGTGCCAGTAGTATCGATAAGCAGACCCAGTACTTC. As protein: CASSIDKQTQYF.

In its sample, this clone was seen a few times. The V and J genes are TRBV7-9 and TRBJ1-2, with a possible D match to TRBD1 (5 bases). Germline V lookup: CDR1 SEHNR, CDR2 FQNEAQ (reference sequence). Trimming pared 2 bases from V and 12 bases from J, leaving 16 bases between. This CDR3 has 13 residues. CDR3 DNA: TGTGCCAGCAGCTTAAACGCCGACAGTCTCGACACCTTC. Residues: CASSLNADSLDTF.

This rearrangement joins TRBV11-2 to TRBJ1-1; D possibly corresponds to TRBD1 (6 bases). V was clipped by 1 base and J by 7 bases, with 10 bases between them. This CDR3 is built from 13 residues. CDR1 is SGHAT, CDR2 FQNNGV, per germline. The CDR3 is CASSLAGAGEAFF. In DNA form, the CDR3 reads TGTGCCAGCAGCTTAGCAGGGGCCGGTGAAGCTTTCTTT.

The chain has TRBV6-5 and TRBJ2-7; D might be TRBD1 (5 bases). CDR3 length: 14 residues. The ends were cut back, 7 bases at V and 3 bases at J, with 16 bases in the middle. The germline gives CDR1 MNHEY, CDR2 SVGAGI. The CDR3 bases are TGTGCCAGCACCAAGGGGCCTCGTGGCTACGAGCAGTACTTC. Protein: CASTKGPRGYEQYF.

J is TRBJ2-3 and V is TRBV12-5; 7 nucleotides line up with TRBD1. This CDR3 has 16 amino acids. Germline CDR1 LGHNT, CDR2 FRNRAP. After removal of 0 bases from V and 2 bases from J, the junction contained 5 bases not matched to a gene. The CDR3 DNA reads TGTGCTAGTGGTTTGGTTAAACAGGGGCCCACAGATACGCAGTATTTT. Its protein is CASGLVKQGPTDTQYF. Full variable domain (missing parts from reference TRBV12-5 and TRBJ2-3): DARVTQTPRHKVTEMGQEVTMRCQPILGHNTVFWYRQTMMQGLELLAYFRNRAPLDDSGMPKDRFSAEMPDATLATLKIQPSEPRDSAVYFCASGLVKQGPTDTQYFGPGTRLTVL.

The CDR3 DNA is TGCGCCAGCAGTCCAACAGGGAGAGGCAACCATGGCTACACCTTC. Translated: CASSPTGRGNHGYTF. The chain employs TRBV5-1 and TRBJ1-2, with a weak D call TRBD1 (6 bases). The CDR3 totals 15 residues. The V end lost 5 bases, the J end lost 6 bases, and 20 bases lay between the germline ends. Germline CDR1 SGHRS, CDR2 YFSETQ.

The J gene is TRBJ1-2, the V gene TRBV27; possible D gene TRBD1, 6 bases. Trimming took 8 bases from V and 5 from J, leaving 9 bases between them. CDR3 length: 11 residues. CDR1 and CDR2 (germline): MNHEY, SMNVEV (reference sequence). CDR3 DNA sequence: TGTGCCAGCGGAACAGGGTATGGCTACACCTTC. Residues: CASGTGYGYTF.

The chain uses TRBV5-1 and TRBJ2-5; a weak D match, TRBD1 (6 bases). The CDR3 consists of 16 residues. Between the trimmed V and J ends, which lost 2 bases and 4 bases, there was a span of 18 bases. Germline CDR1 SGHRS, CDR2 YFSETQ. For the CDR3, the DNA is TGCGCCAGCAGCTTTGGGGACACATTAAGGAGAGAGACCCAGTACTTC. Translation: CASSFGDTLRRETQYF.

V gene TRBV5-1 combines with J gene TRBJ2-1; the match to TRBD2 covers 7 bases. Unmatched junction bases numbered 14, after V lost 4 bases and J lost 4 bases. This CDR3 is 17 amino acids long. Germline CDR1 is SGHRS and CDR2 is YFSETQ. CDR3 sequence reads: CASSPGPGRGIYNEQFF. CDR3 nucleotide sequence: TGCGCCAGCAGCCCTGGGCCAGGGAGGGGAATTTACAATGAGCAGTTCTTC.

The chain couples TRBV5-4 to TRBJ2-1; tentative D call: TRBD1 (6 bases). The V gene's germline CDR1 is SGHNT and CDR2 YYREEE (reference sequence). The CDR3 spans 15 residues. Trimming shortened V by 1 base and J by 0 bases, and 8 bases separated the two germline ends. The CDR3 protein is CASSLQGGSYNEQFF. The CDR3 region has the DNA TGTGCCAGCAGCTTGCAAGGGGGCTCCTACAATGAGCAGTTCTTC.

This chain uses TRBV5-1 with TRBJ2-2; tentatively, D is TRBD1 (5 bases). The CDR3 has 15 residues. V gave up 4 bases and J gave up 2 bases, with 12 bases separating them. The germline V gene has CDR1 SGHRS and CDR2 YFSETQ. CDR3 residues: CASSPQQDNTGELFF. CDR3 bases: TGCGCCAGCAGCCCTCAACAGGATAACACCGGGGAGCTGTTTTTT.

The V call is TRBV2, the J call TRBJ2-7, with D perhaps matching TRBD1 (6 bases). The CDR3 runs to 12 residues. Germline V lookup: CDR1 SNHLY, CDR2 FYNNEI. Deletions cut 10 bases from V and 2 bases from J, with 12 bases between. CDR3 in DNA: TGTGCCACTAGACAGGAGACCTACGAGCAGTACTTC. Protein product: CATRQETYEQYF.

CDR3 loop: CASSTRTGATEKLFF. CDR3 DNA: TGTGCCAGCAGCACACGGACAGGGGCGACTGAAAAACTGTTTTTT. V gene TRBV9 combines with J gene TRBJ1-4; TRBD1 matches 9 bases. Germline-derived CDR1 and CDR2 are SGDLS and YYNGEE. V lost 4 bases, J lost 7 bases, and 8 bases stayed unmatched. The CDR3 is made up of 15 amino acids.

The chain links TRBV7-2 to TRBJ2-4; TRBD2 agrees at 11 bases. The CDR3 covers 18 residues. Per the germline V gene, CDR1 is SGHTA and CDR2 is FQGNSA. J was trimmed by 0 bases and V by 3 bases; bases with no gene match: 7. This CDR3 reads CASSFLGLADRAKNIQYF. CDR3 nucleotide sequence: TGTGCCAGCAGCTTTTTGGGACTAGCGGATCGAGCCAAAAACATTCAGTACTTC.

The chain employs TRBV7-8 and TRBJ1-3; D gene uncertain. CDR1 and CDR2 from the germline V gene are SGHVS and FQNEAQ. This CDR3 contains 13 residues. The V and J ends lost 5 bases and 0 bases respectively, with 5 bases between them. The CDR3 nucleotides are TGTGCCAGCAGCAAGAGCTCTGGAAACACCATATATTTT. As protein: CASSKSSGNTIYF.

The V call is TRBV5-1, the J call TRBJ1-2; D uncertain. Trimming cost V 0 bases and J 5 bases, with 5 bases left between them. Germline CDR1 SGHRS, CDR2 YFSETQ. This CDR3 contains 12 residues. The CDR3 is CASSLDSYGYTF. The CDR3 DNA reads as TGCGCCAGCAGCTTGGACAGTTATGGCTACACCTTC. The variable domain in full, with the rest retrieved from reference TRBV5-1 and TRBJ1-2, is KAGVTQTPRYLIKTRGQQVTLSCSPISGHRSVSWYQQTPGQGLQFLFEYFSETQRNKGNFPGRFSGRQFSNSRSEMNVSTLELGDSALYLCASSLDSYGYTFGSGTRLTVV.

V usage is TRBV5-4 and J usage is TRBJ2-1; 9 bases align to TRBD2. The CDR3 length is 15 residues. Germline loops: CDR1 SGHNT, CDR2 YYREEE (reference sequence). Losses at the gene ends were 4 bases for V and 8 bases for J; bases not matched to a gene: 10. The CDR3 nucleotides are TGTGCCAGCAGCCTTAGCGGGGGCGGGAGGGATGAGCAGTTCTTC. It yields the protein CASSLSGGGRDEQFF.

This sequence joins TRBV5-8 and TRBJ2-5; TRBD1 might be the D (5 bases). The germline CDR1 and CDR2 sequences are SGHTS and YDEGEE. The CDR3 runs 16 residues. Trimming pared 0 bases from V and 1 base from J, leaving 13 bases between. The CDR3: CASSLVQGISQETQYF. CDR3 bases: TGTGCCAGCAGCTTGGTCCAGGGTATCTCCCAAGAGACCCAGTACTTC.

The chain employs TRBV6-1 and TRBJ1-5; no reliable D call. The length of the CDR3 is 15 residues. V gave up 0 bases and J gave up 3 bases, with 9 bases separating them. Germline CDR1 MNHNS, CDR2 SASEGT. Here the CDR3 reads CASSEALNNNQPQHF. The CDR3 bases are TGTGCCAGCAGTGAAGCGTTAAACAACAATCAGCCCCAGCATTTT.

V and J are TRBV7-8 and TRBJ2-5, with 12 bases lining up with TRBD1. This CDR3 comprises 21 residues. From germline, CDR1 is SGHVS and CDR2 FQNEAQ. V lost 6 bases, J lost 1 base, and 21 bases stayed unmatched. The CDR3 DNA sequence: TGTGCCAGCAGTCCTCCGGGACAGGGGGCGCGGGCTGCTTGGGGCCAAGAGACCCAGTACTTC. Protein product: CASSPPGQGARAAWGQETQYF.

The V gene is TRBV5-4, the J gene TRBJ1-4, with 8 nucleotides matching TRBD1. With V trimmed by 4 bases and J by 2 bases, 4 bases remained unmatched. Germline V gene data show CDR1 as SGHNT and CDR2 as YYREEE (reference sequence). The CDR3 has 15 amino acids. CDR3 DNA: TGTGCCAGCAGCATGACAGGGGCGACTAATGAAAAACTGTTTTTT. Protein sequence: CASSMTGATNEKLFF.

CDR3 region: CASSEAGPHGEKLFF. Written as DNA, the CDR3 is TGTGCCAGCAGTGAAGCGGGGCCCCACGGGGAAAAACTGTTTTTT. The chain employs TRBV2 and TRBJ1-4; perhaps TRBD1 as D (5 bases). V shed 0 bases and J shed 8 bases, with 13 bases lying between them. This CDR3 comprises 15 residues. CDR1 SNHLY and CDR2 FYNNEI come from the germline V gene.